What follows are 16 T cell receptor beta chains derived from one specimen sequenced in a study of T cell repertoires in cytomegalovirus infection (dated by TCRdb to the late 2010s). The sequencing machine was an Illumina HiSeq 1500. TCRdb's own reprocessing of the public reads used fastp at Q25 and MiXCR and kept productive beta chains. Duplicate CDR3 protein sequences are folded into a single record with the most common DNA and genes. The sample profile shows about half a million distinct CDR3 sequences; 30% to 40% of them were found once. The ten largest clones represent roughly 15% of the sample. Their antigens are not known. The sample's treatment or condition label is to be understood as: in vitro stimulation with specific CMV peptide epitopes to enrich CMV-specific T cells. The sequenced sample was cultured PBMCs, obtained from culture after CMV antigen stimulation. These receptors were collected from a human donor in good health (CMV status not recorded). Some clones in this sample may be carry-over from other donors' samples.

This chain links TRBV28 with TRBJ2-1; no firm D call. V lost 6 bases and J 13 bases, leaving 16 bases between the germline ends. The germline V gene has CDR1 MDHEN and CDR2 SYDVKM. The CDR3 length is 12 residues. Here the CDR3 reads CASSRAPGLQFF. As DNA, the CDR3 is TGTGCCAGCAGCAGAGCCCCGGGCTTACAGTTCTTC.

This clonotype was seen only a few times. CDR3 sequence (DNA): TGTGCCAGCAGCTTAGATACCCCTGGGCCCAATCAGCCCCAGCATTTT. Amino acid sequence: CASSLDTPGPNQPQHF. The rearrangement uses TRBV7-2 and TRBJ1-5, with D hard to call. Between the trimmed V and J ends, which lost 1 base and 3 bases, there was a span of 13 bases. The CDR3 covers 16 residues. From germline, CDR1 is SGHTA and CDR2 FQGNSA.

There are a few counts of this clonotype. J is TRBJ2-7 and V is TRBV7-6, with D uncertain. V lost 5 bases to trimming and J lost 6 bases, with 17 bases between them. The CDR3 spans 14 residues. CDR1 SGHVS and CDR2 FNYEAQ come from the germline V gene. The CDR3: CASSKNLGRVEQYF. CDR3 bases: TGTGCCAGCAGCAAGAACTTAGGCCGGGTCGAGCAGTACTTC.

CDR3 amino acids: CASGGQEILGYGYTF. CDR3 in DNA: TGTGCCAGCGGGGGACAGGAAATATTGGGCTATGGCTACACCTTC. This sequence joins TRBV12-3 or TRBV12-4 and TRBJ1-2, with 8 bases lining up with TRBD1. J was trimmed by 4 bases and V by 8 bases; bases with no gene match: 12. There are 15 residues in the CDR3.

The chain uses TRBV19 and TRBJ2-5; TRBD1 aligns across 8 bases. The J segment lost 5 bases and the V segment lost 10 bases, leaving 6 bases of the junction unmatched. The germline V gene encodes CDR1 LNHDA and CDR2 SQIVND (reference sequence). This CDR3 has 12 residues. The CDR3 is CATGGGGETQYF. DNA for the CDR3: TGTGCCACAGGGGGCGGCGGCGAGACCCAGTACTTC.

The sample holds a few counts of this clonotype. The V and J genes are TRBV4-2 and TRBJ2-1; D might be TRBD1 or TRBD2, each matching 5 bases. The CDR3 loop spans 16 amino acids. Per the germline V gene, CDR1 is LGHNA and CDR2 is YNFKEQ. The V and J ends lost 4 bases and 8 bases respectively, with 21 bases between them. DNA of the CDR3: TGTGCCAGCAGCCCAGAGGGGAAGGGTCGATTCCATGAGCAGTTCTTC. Its protein product is CASSPEGKGRFHEQFF.

The genes are TRBV6-6 and TRBJ1-3; D ambiguous. Trimming took 6 bases from V and 2 from J, leaving 8 bases between them. The CDR3 extends over 13 amino acids. Germline CDR1 reads MNHNY; CDR2 reads SVGAGI (reference sequence). For the CDR3, the DNA is TGTGCCAGCAGGGAGGAGGCTGGAAACACCATATATTTT. Its translation is CASREEAGNTIYF.

The V and J genes are TRBV7-9 and TRBJ2-1, with TRBD2 identical over 7 bases. Trimming cost V 4 bases and J 2 bases; bases outside gene matches: 14. In germline, CDR1 is SEHNR, CDR2 FQNEAQ (reference sequence). The CDR3 has 18 amino acids. Here the CDR3 reads CASSSTTLLAAPYNEQFF. CDR3 nucleotide sequence: TGTGCCAGCAGCTCTACGACCCTTCTAGCGGCCCCCTACAATGAGCAGTTCTTC.

This clonotype was seen only a few times. The genes are TRBV7-2 and TRBJ2-2; TRBD2 aligns across 7 bases. Germline lookup yields CDR1 SGHTA and CDR2 FQGNSA. J gave up 7 bases and V 0 bases, and 5 bases lay outside the gene matches. The CDR3 extends over 15 amino acids. As DNA, the CDR3 is TGTGCCAGCAGCTTAGCGGGGAGGGCCGACGGGGAGCTGTTTTTT. Its protein product is CASSLAGRADGELFF.

This clonotype was picked up one time. The V gene is TRBV20-1, the J gene TRBJ1-2; D is unclear. CDR3 length: 12 amino acids. Per germline, CDR1 DFQATT and CDR2 SNEGSKA (reference sequence). The ends were cut back, 6 bases at V and 8 bases at J, with 16 bases in the middle. This CDR3 is CSAPREGLGYTF. CDR3 nucleotides: TGCAGTGCCCCCCGGGAAGGGTTGGGCTACACCTTC.

V gene TRBV25-1 combines with J gene TRBJ1-2; 9 nucleotides align to TRBD1. Germline loops: CDR1 MGHDK, CDR2 SYGVNS. The CDR3 sequence is 13 residues long. V shed 7 bases and J 3 bases; nucleotides not matched to a gene: 3. The CDR3 loop reads CASTGTGYYGYTF. CDR3 sequence (DNA): TGTGCCAGCACCGGGACAGGGTACTATGGCTACACCTTC.

This clonotype was detected only a few times. The chain links TRBV7-2 to TRBJ2-5; D remains unclear. The CDR3 has 14 amino acids. Trimming took 5 bases from V and 5 from J, leaving 15 bases between them. Germline values: CDR1 SGHTA, CDR2 FQGNSA. CDR3 nucleotide sequence: TGTGCCAGCAGCATCGGCGGCCTCCGGGAGACCCAGTACTTC. Amino acid sequence: CASSIGGLRETQYF.

This clonotype was recorded a few times. V and J are TRBV6-5 and TRBJ2-1; D is unclear. Trimming took 0 bases from V and 9 from J, leaving 12 bases between them. CDR3 size: 14 residues. Germline V CDR1 and CDR2: MNHEY, SVGAGI. The CDR3 protein is CASSYSSDLGEQFF. The CDR3 coding sequence is TGTGCCAGCAGTTACTCCTCGGACCTCGGTGAGCAGTTCTTC.

This clonotype was recorded a few times. The chain joins TRBV12-3 or TRBV12-4 to TRBJ2-5; no clear D. V lost 1 base to trimming and J lost 0 bases, with 9 bases between them. CDR3 size: 15 residues. The CDR3 protein is CASSLGLQYQETQYF. The CDR3 DNA follows: TGTGCCAGCAGTTTAGGGTTACAGTACCAAGAGACCCAGTACTTC.

This chain uses TRBV11-2 with TRBJ2-7, with 13 bases lining up with TRBD2. Losses at the gene ends were 5 bases for V and 3 bases for J; bases not matched to a gene: 4. Per germline, CDR1 SGHAT and CDR2 FQNNGV. The CDR3 sequence is 15 residues long. CDR3 nucleotides: TGTGCCAGCAGCCCGGGACTAGCGGGGCACTACGAGCAGTACGTC. It yields the protein CASSPGLAGHYEQYV.

V gene TRBV7-2 combines with J gene TRBJ2-5; 8 bases match TRBD1. The ends lost 5 bases at V and 3 bases at J; junction bases unmatched: 14. This CDR3 contains 17 residues. Germline CDR1 is SGHTA and CDR2 is FQGNSA. The CDR3 spells CASSIWDLGTGKETQYF. The CDR3 nucleotides are TGTGCCAGCAGCATCTGGGACCTCGGGACAGGAAAAGAGACCCAGTACTTC.